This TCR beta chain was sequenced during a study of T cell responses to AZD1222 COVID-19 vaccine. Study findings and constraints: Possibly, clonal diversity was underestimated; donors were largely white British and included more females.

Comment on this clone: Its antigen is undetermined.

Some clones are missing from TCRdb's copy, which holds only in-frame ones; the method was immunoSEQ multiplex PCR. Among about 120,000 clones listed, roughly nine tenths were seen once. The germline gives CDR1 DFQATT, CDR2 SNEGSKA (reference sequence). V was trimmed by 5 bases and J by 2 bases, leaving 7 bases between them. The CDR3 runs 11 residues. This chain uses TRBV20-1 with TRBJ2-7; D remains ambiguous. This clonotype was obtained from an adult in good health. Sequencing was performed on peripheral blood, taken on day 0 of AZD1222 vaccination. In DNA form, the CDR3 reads TGCAGTGCTCCGGACGCCTACGAGCAGTACTTC. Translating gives CSAPDAYEQYF.